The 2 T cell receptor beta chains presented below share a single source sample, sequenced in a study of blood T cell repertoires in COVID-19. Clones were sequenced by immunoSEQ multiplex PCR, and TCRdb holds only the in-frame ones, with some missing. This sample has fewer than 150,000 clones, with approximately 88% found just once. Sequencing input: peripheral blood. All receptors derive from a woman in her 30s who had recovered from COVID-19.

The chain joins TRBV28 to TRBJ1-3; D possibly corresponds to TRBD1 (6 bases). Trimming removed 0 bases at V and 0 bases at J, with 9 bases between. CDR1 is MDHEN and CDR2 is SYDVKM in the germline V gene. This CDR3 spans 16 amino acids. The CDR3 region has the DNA TGTGCCAGCAGTTTATGGGCAGGGGACTCTGGAAACACCATATATTTT. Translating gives CASSLWAGDSGNTIYF.

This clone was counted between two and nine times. The CDR3 nucleotides read TGTGCCAGCAGCCAAGATACGAGGCCAGATACGCAGTATTTT. The encoded protein is CASSQDTRPDTQYF. This chain joins TRBV4-2 and TRBJ2-3; D gene uncertain. Germline values: CDR1 LGHNA, CDR2 YNFKEQ. CDR3 length: 14 amino acids. The germline V and J ends were trimmed by 0 bases and 4 bases, with 8 bases remaining between them.